This passage covers 27 T cell receptor beta chains from one sample sequenced in a study of beta chain features in type 1 diabetes. Since all of the isolated RNA was reverse transcribed, expressed TCRB transcripts were what got sequenced. Assay used: immunoSEQ multiplex PCR; TCRdb lists only in-frame clones, some missing. The data contain 400,000 to 500,000 clones, roughly 13% of them seen just once; the ten biggest clones take up around 0.039%. Sequencing used naive CD4+ T cells from blood. These TCRs come from a man aged 25-40 years in good health.

This chain uses TRBV29-1 with TRBJ2-1, with D possibly TRBD2 on 5 matching bases. CDR1 and CDR2 from the germline V gene are SQVTM and ANQGSEA. V gave up 6 bases and J gave up 8 bases, with 17 bases separating them. The length of the CDR3 is 13 residues. CDR3 sequence reads: CSVSLSGWDEQFF. The DNA for the CDR3 is TGCAGCGTCTCCCTTTCGGGGTGGGATGAGCAGTTCTTC.

V and J are TRBV30 and TRBJ1-1; no reliable D call. The CDR3 is made up of 14 amino acids. Germline V gene data show CDR1 as GTSNPN and CDR2 as SVGIG (reference sequence). V was trimmed by 4 bases and J by 1 base, leaving 13 bases between them. The CDR3 nucleotides are TGTGCCTGGAATATTATGGAGGGGAACACTGAAGCTTTCTTT. It is translated as CAWNIMEGNTEAFF.

The chain carries TRBV15 and TRBJ2-2; no clear D. The V gene's germline CDR1 is LNHNV and CDR2 YYDKDF (reference sequence). V lost 0 bases and J 7 bases, leaving 9 bases between the germline ends. The CDR3 is made up of 14 amino acids. The CDR3 sequence: CATSRDRSSGELFF. The CDR3 DNA reads TGTGCCACCAGCAGAGATCGCAGTAGCGGGGAGCTGTTTTTT. The whole variable domain, filled in from reference TRBV15 and TRBJ2-2, reads DAMVIQNPRYQVTQFGKPVTLSCSQTLNHNVMYWYQQKSSQAPKLLFHYYDKDFNNEADTPDNFQSRRPNTSFCFLDIRSPGLGDTAMYLCATSRDRSSGELFFGEGSRLTVL.

This chain joins TRBV4-1 and TRBJ2-7, with 7 nucleotides matching TRBD1. This CDR3 has 15 residues. CDR1 is MGHRA, CDR2 YSYEKL, per germline. The junction had 7 bases not matched to a gene; V was cut back by 4 bases and J by 1 base. CDR3 nucleotides: TGCGCCAGCAGCCGAGAGGGGGCGCGGTCCTACGAGCAGTACTTC. Residues: CASSREGARSYEQYF.

The chain links TRBV5-4 to TRBJ2-3; D remains ambiguous. Germline V lookup: CDR1 SGHNT, CDR2 YYREEE (reference sequence). CDR3 length: 13 residues. With 4 bases removed from V and 4 bases from J, the gap between germline ends came to 10 bases. The CDR3 DNA reads TGTGCCAGCAGCGACGACCCCTCAGATACGCAGTATTTT. Translated: CASSDDPSDTQYF.

The sample holds a few counts of this clone. The genes are TRBV6-5 and TRBJ2-1; D uncertain. With 7 bases removed from V and 5 bases from J, the gap between germline ends came to 9 bases. Germline values: CDR1 MNHEY, CDR2 SVGAGI. The CDR3 loop spans 12 amino acids. CDR3 nucleotides: TGTGCCAGCACACGGATGGACAATGAGCAGTTCTTC. Protein: CASTRMDNEQFF.

This clone has just a few counts. This chain connects TRBV19 to TRBJ2-1, with 9 bases lining up with TRBD2. The CDR3 covers 14 residues. CDR1 LNHDA and CDR2 SQIVND come from the germline V gene (reference sequence). J gave up 8 bases and V 5 bases, and 7 bases lay outside the gene matches. CDR3: CASSAPGTSYEQFF. CDR3 DNA sequence: TGTGCCAGTAGTGCCCCCGGGACTAGCTATGAGCAGTTCTTC.

The chain employs TRBV29-1 and TRBJ2-3, with 15 bases fitting TRBD2. The CDR3 consists of 15 residues. V gave up 6 bases and J gave up 4 bases; unmatched junction bases: 5. The germline V gene encodes CDR1 SQVTM and CDR2 ANQGSEA. In DNA, the CDR3 is TGCAGCGTCAGGACTAGCGGGGGGGCGGCAGATACGCAGTATTTT. The encoded protein is CSVRTSGGAADTQYF.

This clone was found a few times. The chain is built from TRBV9 and TRBJ2-5; TRBD2 agrees at 10 bases. Per the germline V gene, CDR1 is SGDLS and CDR2 is YYNGEE. The V gene end was trimmed by 6 bases and the J gene end by 5 bases; junction bases not matched to a gene: 7. The CDR3 consists of 14 residues. In nucleotides, the CDR3 is TGTGCCAGCAATCCTAGCGGGAGATTTGAGACCCAGTACTTC. Its translation is CASNPSGRFETQYF.

This clone showed up just a few times. This rearrangement joins TRBV29-1 to TRBJ2-1; tentatively, D is TRBD1 or TRBD2 (5 bases each). V was shortened by 4 bases and J by 9 bases, with 19 bases between the two germline ends. This CDR3 comprises 14 residues. CDR1 is SQVTM, CDR2 ANQGSEA, per germline. The CDR3 loop is CSVAGTASFGEQFF. Here the CDR3 DNA reads TGCAGCGTTGCCGGGACCGCGTCCTTCGGTGAGCAGTTCTTC.

The CDR3 DNA follows: TGCAGCGTTGAGTCCTACTGGGAGCAGTTCTTC. It encodes CSVESYWEQFF. The chain uses TRBV29-1 and TRBJ2-1, with no clear D. This CDR3 is 11 amino acids long. Germline V lookup: CDR1 SQVTM, CDR2 ANQGSEA. V was pared by 3 bases and J by 10 bases, with 10 bases between.

This clone was counted only a few times. The rearrangement uses TRBV7-2 and TRBJ2-7; 11 bases align to TRBD1. V shed 3 bases, J shed 6 bases, and the junction held 4 bases outside the gene matches. There are 14 residues in the CDR3. Germline CDR1 is SGHTA and CDR2 is FQGNSA. CDR3 sequence (DNA): TGTGCCAGCAGCTTGGACGGGACAGGGGGCGAGCAGTACGTC. The encoded protein is CASSLDGTGGEQYV.

The J gene is TRBJ2-3, the V gene TRBV30; D call uncertain. CDR1 is GTSNPN and CDR2 is SVGIG in the germline V gene (reference sequence). With 3 bases removed from V and 1 base from J, the gap between germline ends came to 5 bases. The CDR3 runs to 12 residues. The CDR3 DNA follows: TGTGCCTGGAGCGCGGGCACAGATACGCAGTATTTT. Translated, it gives CAWSAGTDTQYF.

Only a few counts were recorded for this clone. The chain joins TRBV11-3 to TRBJ2-2; D remains ambiguous. V was clipped by 0 bases and J by 1 base, with 6 bases between them. This CDR3 spans 15 amino acids. Per the germline V gene, CDR1 is SGHNT and CDR2 is YENEEA. The CDR3 DNA is TGTGCCAGCAGCTTAGATCGGAAGAACACCGGGGAGCTGTTTTTT. Protein product: CASSLDRKNTGELFF.

On this clone: Mismatch with germline at one junction end may stem from a read error. The chain couples TRBV7-7 to TRBJ2-2; D remains unclear. Germline V CDR1 and CDR2: SSHAT, FNYEAQ (reference sequence). The CDR3 runs to 14 residues. The CDR3 protein is CASSLTENTGELFF. As DNA, the CDR3 is TGTGCTAGCAGCTTGACGGAAAACACCGGGGAGCTGTTTTTT.

This clone has more than one count but fewer than ten. The V gene is TRBV7-9, the J gene TRBJ2-1; D may match TRBD1 or TRBD2 (5 bases each). V was cut by 5 bases and J by 7 bases, with 21 bases left in between. The CDR3 is made up of 16 amino acids. Germline V CDR1 and CDR2: SEHNR, FQNEAQ (reference sequence). The CDR3 loop is CASSAAGTRAQNEQFF. The CDR3 DNA sequence: TGTGCCAGCAGCGCCGCCGGGACCCGAGCCCAGAATGAGCAGTTCTTC.

This clone turned up a few times. The chain is built from TRBV14 and TRBJ2-4; D is uncertain. From germline, CDR1 is SGHDN and CDR2 FVKESK. V dropped 0 bases and J dropped 7 bases, with 4 bases sitting between them. The CDR3 consists of 12 residues. CDR3 loop: CASSQDGNIQYF. CDR3 bases: TGTGCCAGCAGCCAAGATGGGAACATTCAGTACTTC. Combining the CDR3 with reference TRBV14 and TRBJ2-4 gives the whole variable domain EAGVTQFPSHSVIEKGQTVTLRCDPISGHDNLYWYRRVMGKEIKFLLHFVKESKQDESGMPNNRFLAERTGGTYSTLKVQPAELEDSGVYFCASSQDGNIQYFGAGTRLSVL.

The chain is built from TRBV6-5 and TRBJ1-2; D call uncertain. The germline V and J ends were trimmed by 7 bases and 8 bases, with 14 bases remaining between them. CDR3 length: 12 amino acids. Germline values: CDR1 MNHEY, CDR2 SVGAGI. CDR3 in DNA: TGTGCCAGCACCCAACCTCCGTCGGGCTACACCTTC. Translated, it gives CASTQPPSGYTF.

This clone was seen more than once but under ten times. For the CDR3, the DNA is TGTGCCTGGAGGGGACGGCTGAACACTGAAGCTTTCTTT. It specifies CAWRGRLNTEAFF. The V call is TRBV30, the J call TRBJ1-1; D might be TRBD1 (5 bases). Looked up from germline, CDR1 is GTSNPN and CDR2 is SVGIG (reference sequence). The CDR3 has 13 amino acids. V dropped 3 bases and J dropped 0 bases, with 8 bases sitting between them.

This clone has just a few counts. The chain couples TRBV13 to TRBJ1-1; unclear D gene. Trimming stripped 1 base from V and 1 base from J, with 7 bases between. This CDR3 is built from 14 residues. CDR1 is PRHDT, CDR2 FYEKMQ, per germline (reference sequence). CDR3 in DNA: TGTGCCAGCAGCTTAGTTTTATCGAACACTGAAGCTTTCTTT. Residues: CASSLVLSNTEAFF.

This clone was found a few times. The chain employs TRBV29-1 and TRBJ1-1; 7 bases align to TRBD1. Trimming cost V 3 bases and J 1 base; bases outside gene matches: 2. Per the germline V gene, CDR1 is SQVTM and CDR2 is ANQGSEA. CDR3 length equals 13 residues. The CDR3 nucleotides are TGCAGCGTTGAGGACAGGAAGAACACTGAAGCTTTCTTT. The encoded protein is CSVEDRKNTEAFF.

As to this clone: Other DNA variants within this sample encode the same CDR3. The chain carries TRBV18 and TRBJ2-5; D unclear. CDR1 is KGHSH and CDR2 is LQKENI in the germline V gene. Trimming pared 2 bases from V and 1 base from J, leaving 2 bases between. The CDR3 consists of 12 residues. Here the CDR3 DNA reads TGTGCCAGCTCACCATCCCAAGAGACCCAGTACTTC. Amino acids: CASSPSQETQYF.

V gene TRBV14 combines with J gene TRBJ1-6; a possible D gene is TRBD1 (5 bases). Germline values: CDR1 SGHDN, CDR2 FVKESK. The germline V and J ends were trimmed by 1 base and 2 bases, with 6 bases remaining between them. This CDR3 has 15 amino acids. This chain's CDR3 is CASSQGGTYNSPLHF. The CDR3 region has the DNA TGTGCCAGCAGCCAAGGGGGCACCTATAATTCACCCCTCCACTTT.

The chain employs TRBV2 and TRBJ2-5, with D maybe TRBD2 (6 bases). Trimming left V 11 bases short and J 2 bases short, with 12 bases between. In germline, CDR1 is SNHLY, CDR2 FYNNEI. This CDR3 region has 12 residues. CDR3 DNA: TGTGCCGGCCAGGGACTTCAAGAGACCCAGTACTTC. It yields the protein CAGQGLQETQYF.

The V gene is TRBV7-2, the J gene TRBJ2-1; a weak D match, TRBD1 (6 bases). The CDR3 is 14 residues long. CDR1 is SGHTA, CDR2 FQGNSA, per germline. Trimming cost V 1 base and J 7 bases, with 11 bases left between them. The CDR3 loop is CASSLVRGLNEQFF. The CDR3 DNA is TGTGCCAGCAGCTTAGTCAGGGGTTTGAATGAGCAGTTCTTC.

As DNA, the CDR3 is TGTGCCAGCAGCCATCAGGGCATACTGCAGTTCTTC. It codes for CASSHQGILQFF. This chain connects TRBV7-9 to TRBJ2-1; D is perhaps TRBD1 (5 bases). The V end lost 5 bases, the J end lost 12 bases, and 14 bases lay between the germline ends. Germline loops: CDR1 SEHNR, CDR2 FQNEAQ (reference sequence). The CDR3 contains 12 residues.

The chain carries TRBV6-4 and TRBJ2-2, with no clear D. Trimming left V 2 bases short and J 3 bases short, with 4 bases between. The CDR3 consists of 13 residues. Germline CDR1 MRHNA, CDR2 SNTAGT. CDR3 DNA: TGTGCCAGCAGTGACAGGGACACCGGGGAGCTGTTTTTT. It yields the protein CASSDRDTGELFF.